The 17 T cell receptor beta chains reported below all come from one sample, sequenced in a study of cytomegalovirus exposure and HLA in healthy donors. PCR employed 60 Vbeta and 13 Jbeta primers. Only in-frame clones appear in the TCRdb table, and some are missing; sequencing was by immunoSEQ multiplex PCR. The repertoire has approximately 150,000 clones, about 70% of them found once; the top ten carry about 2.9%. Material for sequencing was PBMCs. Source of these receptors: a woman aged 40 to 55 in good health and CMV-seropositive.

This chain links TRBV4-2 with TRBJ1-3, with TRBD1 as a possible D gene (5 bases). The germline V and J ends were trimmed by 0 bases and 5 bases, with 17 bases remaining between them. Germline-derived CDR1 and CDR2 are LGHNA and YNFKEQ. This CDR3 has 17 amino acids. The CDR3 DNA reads TGTGCCAGCAGCCAAGATGAGCAGGGAGGCGCTCGAAACACCATATATTTT. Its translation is CASSQDEQGGARNTIYF.

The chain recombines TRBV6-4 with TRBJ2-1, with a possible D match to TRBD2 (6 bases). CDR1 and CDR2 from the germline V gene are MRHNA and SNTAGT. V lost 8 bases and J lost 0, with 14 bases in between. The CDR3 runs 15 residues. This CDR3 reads CASAGTESSYNEQFF. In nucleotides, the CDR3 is TGTGCCAGCGCCGGGACTGAGAGCTCCTACAATGAGCAGTTCTTC.

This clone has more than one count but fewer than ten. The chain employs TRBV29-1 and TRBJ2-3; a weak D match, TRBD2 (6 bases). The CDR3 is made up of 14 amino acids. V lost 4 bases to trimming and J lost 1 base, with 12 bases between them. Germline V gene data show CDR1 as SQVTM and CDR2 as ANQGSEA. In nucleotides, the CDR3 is TGCAGCGTTGGAGTCGGCGGGGGCACAGATACGCAGTATTTT. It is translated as CSVGVGGGTDTQYF.

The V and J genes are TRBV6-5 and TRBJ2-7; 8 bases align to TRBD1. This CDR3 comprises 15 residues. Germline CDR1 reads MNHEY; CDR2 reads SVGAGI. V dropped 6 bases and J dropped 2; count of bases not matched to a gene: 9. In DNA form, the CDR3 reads TGTGCCAGCAGGCGACCAGGGGGCGCAGCCTACGAGCAGTACTTC. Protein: CASRRPGGAAYEQYF.

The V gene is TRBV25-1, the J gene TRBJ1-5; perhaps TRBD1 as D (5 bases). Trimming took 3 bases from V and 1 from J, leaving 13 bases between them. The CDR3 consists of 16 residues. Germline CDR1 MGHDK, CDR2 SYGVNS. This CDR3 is CASSESGPGSNQPQHF. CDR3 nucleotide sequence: TGTGCCAGCAGTGAGTCAGGGCCAGGGAGCAATCAGCCCCAGCATTTT.

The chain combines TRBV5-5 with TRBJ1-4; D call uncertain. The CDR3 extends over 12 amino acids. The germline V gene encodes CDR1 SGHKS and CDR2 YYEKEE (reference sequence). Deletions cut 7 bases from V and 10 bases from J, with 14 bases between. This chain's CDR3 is CASANLGGKLFF. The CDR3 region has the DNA TGTGCCAGCGCAAACCTTGGCGGAAAACTGTTTTTT.

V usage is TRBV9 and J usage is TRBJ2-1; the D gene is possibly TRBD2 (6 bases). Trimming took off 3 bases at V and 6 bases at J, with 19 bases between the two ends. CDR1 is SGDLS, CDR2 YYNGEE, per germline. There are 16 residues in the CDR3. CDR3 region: CASSEARGISGNEQFF. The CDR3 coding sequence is TGTGCCAGCAGCGAGGCCCGCGGGATCTCCGGCAATGAGCAGTTCTTC. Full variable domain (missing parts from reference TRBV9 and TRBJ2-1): DSGVTQTPKHLITATGQRVTLRCSPRSGDLSVYWYQQSLDQGLQFLIQYYNGEERAKGNILERFSAQQFPDLHSELNLSSLELGDSALYFCASSEARGISGNEQFFGPGTRLTVL.

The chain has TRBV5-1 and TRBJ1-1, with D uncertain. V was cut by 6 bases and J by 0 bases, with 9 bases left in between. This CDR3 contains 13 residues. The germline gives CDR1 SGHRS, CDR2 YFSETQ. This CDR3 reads CASTGFMNTEAFF. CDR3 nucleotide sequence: TGCGCCAGCACGGGGTTTATGAACACTGAAGCTTTCTTT.

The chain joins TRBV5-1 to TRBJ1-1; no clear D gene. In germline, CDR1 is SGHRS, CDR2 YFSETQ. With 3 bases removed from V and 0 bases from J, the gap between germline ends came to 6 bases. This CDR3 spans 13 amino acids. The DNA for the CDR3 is TGCGCCAGCAGCTCCAACATGAACACTGAAGCTTTCTTT. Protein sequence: CASSSNMNTEAFF.

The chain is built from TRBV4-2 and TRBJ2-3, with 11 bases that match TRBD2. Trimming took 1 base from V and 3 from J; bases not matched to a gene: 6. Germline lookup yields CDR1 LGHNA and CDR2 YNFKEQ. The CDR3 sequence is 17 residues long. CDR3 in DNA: TGTGCCAGCAGCCAAGTTGTAGCGGGGGGGTTAACAGATACGCAGTATTTT. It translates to CASSQVVAGGLTDTQYF.

The chain's CDR3 is CASSPRQGSSYEQYF. DNA for the CDR3: TGTGCCAGCAGTCCCAGACAGGGAAGCTCCTACGAGCAGTACTTC. V and J are TRBV6-1 and TRBJ2-7, with 7 bases lining up with TRBD1. The CDR3 runs to 15 residues. V lost 5 bases, J lost 0 bases, and 7 bases stayed unmatched. Per the germline V gene, CDR1 is MNHNS and CDR2 is SASEGT.

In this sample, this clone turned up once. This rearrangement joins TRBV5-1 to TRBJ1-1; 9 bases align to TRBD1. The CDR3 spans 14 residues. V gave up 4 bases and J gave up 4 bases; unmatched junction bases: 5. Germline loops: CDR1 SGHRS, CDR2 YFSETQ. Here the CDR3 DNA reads TGCGCCAGCAGCCAACAGACAGGGGGCACTGAAGCTTTCTTT. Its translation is CASSQQTGGTEAFF.

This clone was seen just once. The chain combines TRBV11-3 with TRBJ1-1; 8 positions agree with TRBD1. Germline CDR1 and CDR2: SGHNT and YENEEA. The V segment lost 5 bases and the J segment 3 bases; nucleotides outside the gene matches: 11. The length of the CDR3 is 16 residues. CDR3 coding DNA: TGTGCCAGCAGCGGTAGGACAGGGAACCGCGACACTGAAGCTTTCTTT. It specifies CASSGRTGNRDTEAFF.

In nucleotides, the CDR3 is TGTGCCAGCAGTTTCGGGGGCGGGAGCTCCTACAATGAGCAGTTCTTC. Translating it yields CASSFGGGSSYNEQFF. The chain joins TRBV28 to TRBJ2-1; a weak D match, TRBD2 (7 bases). The V end lost 3 bases, the J end lost 0 bases, and 12 bases lay between the germline ends. There are 16 residues in the CDR3. Germline CDR1 is MDHEN and CDR2 is SYDVKM. Drawing the rest from reference TRBV28 and TRBJ2-1, the complete variable domain is DVKVTQSSRYLVKRTGEKVFLECVQDMDHENMFWYRQDPGLGLRLIYFSYDVKMKEKGDIPEGYSVSREKKERFSLILESASTNQTSMYLCASSFGGGSSYNEQFFGPGTRLTVL.

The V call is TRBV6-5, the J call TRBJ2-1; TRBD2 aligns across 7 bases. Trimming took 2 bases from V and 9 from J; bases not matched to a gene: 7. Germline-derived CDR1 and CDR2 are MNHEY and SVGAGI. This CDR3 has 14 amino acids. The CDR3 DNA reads TGTGCCAGCAGTTACGGCGGGAGAGGCGCTGAGCAGTTCTTC. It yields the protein CASSYGGRGAEQFF.

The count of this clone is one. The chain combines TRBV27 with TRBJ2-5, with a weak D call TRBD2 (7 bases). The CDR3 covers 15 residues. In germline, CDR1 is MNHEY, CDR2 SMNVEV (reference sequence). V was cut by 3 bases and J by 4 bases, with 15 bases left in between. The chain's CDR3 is CASSLGQGRGETQYF. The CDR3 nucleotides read TGTGCCAGCAGTTTGGGCCAGGGGAGGGGAGAGACCCAGTACTTC.

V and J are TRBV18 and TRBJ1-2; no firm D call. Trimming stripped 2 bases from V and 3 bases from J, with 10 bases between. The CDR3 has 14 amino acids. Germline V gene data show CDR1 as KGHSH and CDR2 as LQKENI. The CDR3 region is CASSPSREDYGYTF. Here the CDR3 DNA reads TGTGCCAGCTCACCATCCCGGGAAGACTATGGCTACACCTTC.